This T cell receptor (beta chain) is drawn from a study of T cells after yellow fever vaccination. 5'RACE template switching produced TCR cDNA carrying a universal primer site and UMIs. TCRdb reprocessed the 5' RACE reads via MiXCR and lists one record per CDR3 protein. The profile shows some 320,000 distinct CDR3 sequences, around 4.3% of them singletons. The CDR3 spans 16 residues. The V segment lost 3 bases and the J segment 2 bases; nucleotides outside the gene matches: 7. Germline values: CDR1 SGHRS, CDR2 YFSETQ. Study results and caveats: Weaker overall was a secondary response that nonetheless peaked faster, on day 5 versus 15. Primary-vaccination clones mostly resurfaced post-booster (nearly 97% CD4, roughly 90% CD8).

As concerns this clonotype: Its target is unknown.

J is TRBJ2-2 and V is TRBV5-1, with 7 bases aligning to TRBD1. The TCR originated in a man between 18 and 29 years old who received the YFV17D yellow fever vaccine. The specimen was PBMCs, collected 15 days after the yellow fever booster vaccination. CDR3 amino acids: CASSSWDRLNTGELFF. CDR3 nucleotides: TGCGCCAGCAGCTCTTGGGACAGACTTAACACCGGGGAGCTGTTTTTT.